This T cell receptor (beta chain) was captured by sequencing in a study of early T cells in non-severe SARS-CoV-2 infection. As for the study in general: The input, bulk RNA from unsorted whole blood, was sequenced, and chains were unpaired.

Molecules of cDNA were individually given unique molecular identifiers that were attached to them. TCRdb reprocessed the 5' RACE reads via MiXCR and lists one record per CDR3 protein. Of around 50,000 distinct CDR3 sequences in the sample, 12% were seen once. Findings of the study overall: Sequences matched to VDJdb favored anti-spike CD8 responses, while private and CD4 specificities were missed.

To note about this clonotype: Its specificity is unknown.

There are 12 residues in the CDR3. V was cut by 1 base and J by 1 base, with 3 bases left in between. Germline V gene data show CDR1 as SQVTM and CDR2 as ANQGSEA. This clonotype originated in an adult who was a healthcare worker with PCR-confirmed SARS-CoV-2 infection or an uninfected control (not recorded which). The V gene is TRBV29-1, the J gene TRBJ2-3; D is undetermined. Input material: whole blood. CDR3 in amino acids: CSVEAGTDTQYF. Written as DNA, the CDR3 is TGCAGCGTTGAAGCGGGCACAGATACGCAGTATTTT.